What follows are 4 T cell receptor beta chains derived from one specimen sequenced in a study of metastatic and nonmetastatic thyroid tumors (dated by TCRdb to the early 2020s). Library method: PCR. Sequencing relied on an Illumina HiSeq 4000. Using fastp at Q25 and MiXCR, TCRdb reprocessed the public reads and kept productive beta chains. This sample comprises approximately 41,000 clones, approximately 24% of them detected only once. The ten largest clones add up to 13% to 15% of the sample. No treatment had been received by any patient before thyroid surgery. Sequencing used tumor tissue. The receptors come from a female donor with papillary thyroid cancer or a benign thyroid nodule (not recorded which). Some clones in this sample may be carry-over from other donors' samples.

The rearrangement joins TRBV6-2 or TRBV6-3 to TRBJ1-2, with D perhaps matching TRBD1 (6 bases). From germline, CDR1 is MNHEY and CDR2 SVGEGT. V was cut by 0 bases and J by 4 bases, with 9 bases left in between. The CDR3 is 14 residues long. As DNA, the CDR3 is TGTGCCAGCAGTTACTCCTCAGGGGCCTATGGCTACACCTTC. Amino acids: CASSYSSGAYGYTF.

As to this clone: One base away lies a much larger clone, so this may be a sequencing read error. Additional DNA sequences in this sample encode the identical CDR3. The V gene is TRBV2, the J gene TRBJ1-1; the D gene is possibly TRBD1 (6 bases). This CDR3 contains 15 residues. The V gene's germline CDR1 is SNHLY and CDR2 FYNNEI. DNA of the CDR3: TGTGCCAGCAGTGAATTGAGGGGGGCAAACACTGAAGCCTTCTTT. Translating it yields CASSELRGANTEAFF.

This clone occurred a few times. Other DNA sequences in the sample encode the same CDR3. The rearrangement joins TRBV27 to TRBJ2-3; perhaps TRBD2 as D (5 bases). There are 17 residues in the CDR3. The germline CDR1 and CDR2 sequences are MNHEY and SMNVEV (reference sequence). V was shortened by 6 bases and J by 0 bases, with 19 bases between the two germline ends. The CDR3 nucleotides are TGTGCCAGCAGGCCGAGGCTAGCTGATACTAGCACAGATACGCAGTATTTT. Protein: CASRPRLADTSTDTQYF.

The DNA for the CDR3 is TGCGCCAGCAGCTTGGGTCCGGCAACGGGGGCCATTCAGTACTTC. Its translation: CASSLGPATGAIQYF. The chain has TRBV5-1 and TRBJ2-4; either TRBD1 or TRBD2 may fit D (6 bases each). CDR3 length equals 15 residues. V lost 0 bases and J lost 9, with 16 bases in between. Germline V gene sequence: CDR1 SGHRS, CDR2 YFSETQ.